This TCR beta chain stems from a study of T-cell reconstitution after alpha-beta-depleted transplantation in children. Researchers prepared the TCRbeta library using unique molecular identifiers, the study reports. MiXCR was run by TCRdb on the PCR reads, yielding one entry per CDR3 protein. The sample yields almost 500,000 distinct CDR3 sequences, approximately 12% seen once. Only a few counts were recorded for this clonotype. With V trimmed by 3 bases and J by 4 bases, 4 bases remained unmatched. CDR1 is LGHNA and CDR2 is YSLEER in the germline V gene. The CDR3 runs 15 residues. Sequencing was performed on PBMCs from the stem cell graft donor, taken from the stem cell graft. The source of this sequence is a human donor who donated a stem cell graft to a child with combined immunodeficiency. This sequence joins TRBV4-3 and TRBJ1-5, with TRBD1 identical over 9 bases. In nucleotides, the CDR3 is TGCGCCAGCAGCCAGGGGACAGGGCTGAATCAGCCCCAGCATTTT. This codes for CASSQGTGLNQPQHF.